The entry that follows covers one T cell receptor beta chain sequence. Its antigen remains unidentified. The record originates from a study of OX40 agonist ivuxolimab in advanced cancers. Study-wide background: Patients received intravenous ivuxolimab every 2 weeks at 0.01 to 10 mg/kg. Patients achieving partial responses numbered three: one hepatocellular carcinoma case and two cutaneous melanoma cases. Earlier treatment with anti-PD-1, anti-PD-L1 or anti-CTLA-4 was permitted, and approximately 38% had received some. General observations from the study: At 0.1 to 3.0 mg/kg and by week 6, CD4+ and CD8+ T cells in the blood had expanded clonally.

V lost 0 bases to trimming and J lost 2 bases, with 21 bases between them. The CDR3 contains 18 residues. Germline-derived CDR1 and CDR2 are SGDLS and YYNGEE. Sequencing used immunoSEQ multiplex PCR; TCRdb keeps in-frame clones, though not all of them. The top ten hold roughly 4% of the sample, which has under 80,000 clones, about nine tenths seen once. Material: CD4+ or CD8+ T cells sorted from blood, obtained in a trial of the OX40 agonist ivuxolimab. The chain uses TRBV9 and TRBJ2-7, with D possibly being TRBD2 (6 bases). The receptor was derived from an adult with an advanced solid tumor such as melanoma, head and neck, liver or kidney cancer. The CDR3 here is CASSVAPSGGIGTYEQYF. The CDR3, as DNA: TGTGCCAGCAGCGTAGCCCCCTCTGGGGGGATTGGCACCTACGAGCAGTACTTC.